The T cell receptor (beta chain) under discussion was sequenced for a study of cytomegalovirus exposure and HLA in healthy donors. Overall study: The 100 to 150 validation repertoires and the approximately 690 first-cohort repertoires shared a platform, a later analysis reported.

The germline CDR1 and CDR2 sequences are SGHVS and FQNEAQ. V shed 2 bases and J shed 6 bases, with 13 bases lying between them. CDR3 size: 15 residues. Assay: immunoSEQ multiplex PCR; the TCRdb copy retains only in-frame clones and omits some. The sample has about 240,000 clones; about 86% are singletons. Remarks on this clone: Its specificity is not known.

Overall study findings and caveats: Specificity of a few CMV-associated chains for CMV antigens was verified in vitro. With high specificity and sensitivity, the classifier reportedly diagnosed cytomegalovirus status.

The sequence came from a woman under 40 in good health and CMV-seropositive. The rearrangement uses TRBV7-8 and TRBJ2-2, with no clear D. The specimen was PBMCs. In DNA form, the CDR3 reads TGTGCCAGCAGCTTAAATCAGAAGCGCGCCGGGGAGCTGTTTTTT. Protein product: CASSLNQKRAGELFF. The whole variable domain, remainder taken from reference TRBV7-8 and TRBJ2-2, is GAGVSQSPRYKVAKRGQDVALRCDPISGHVSLFWYQQALGQGPEFLTYFQNEAQLDKSGLPSDRFFAERPEGSVSTLKIQRTQQEDSAVYLCASSLNQKRAGELFFGEGSRLTVL.